These 22 T cell receptor beta chains originate from one sample sequenced in a study of blood T cell repertoires in COVID-19. TCRdb's copy holds only in-frame clones and misses some; the assay was immunoSEQ multiplex PCR. The sample has 250,000 to 350,000 clones, approximately 85% seen once. Sequencing was done on a sample of PBMCs or T cells enriched from blood (not recorded which). The origin of the receptors is a woman aged 25 to 39 who had recovered from COVID-19.

This rearrangement joins TRBV18 to TRBJ1-1; D is ambiguous. V was shortened by 3 bases and J by 2 bases, with 16 bases between the two germline ends. The CDR3 consists of 16 residues. From germline, CDR1 is KGHSH and CDR2 LQKENI. The CDR3 spells CASSPRRLVRNTEAFF. The DNA for the CDR3 is TGTGCCAGCTCACCTCGGCGGCTAGTACGAAACACTGAAGCTTTCTTT.

This clone is classed as medium-sized. This chain connects TRBV28 to TRBJ1-2; no clear D gene. Germline V gives CDR1 MDHEN, CDR2 SYDVKM. V was pared by 1 base and J by 4 bases, with 22 bases between. The CDR3 is 18 residues long. The CDR3 DNA is TGTGCCAGCAGTTTATACGGTCTTATGGCAGGAAGCCTCTATGGCTACACCTTC. This gives the protein CASSLYGLMAGSLYGYTF.

The chain combines TRBV6-5 with TRBJ1-6; D gene ambiguous. Trimming removed 6 bases at V and 10 bases at J, with 16 bases between. CDR3 length: 14 amino acids. The germline CDR1 and CDR2 sequences are MNHEY and SVGAGI. In nucleotides, the CDR3 is TGTGCCAGCAGCCTTCGACCCCGAGGGTCACCCCTCCACTTT. As protein: CASSLRPRGSPLHF.

The V gene is TRBV5-1, the J gene TRBJ1-3, with TRBD1 matching over 7 bases. CDR3 length: 16 residues. The V and J ends lost 2 bases and 2 bases, in that order; junction bases with no gene match: 7. CDR1 is SGHRS and CDR2 is YFSETQ in the germline V gene. The CDR3 here is CASSFSPDRTGNTIYF. CDR3 DNA sequence: TGCGCCAGCAGCTTCTCCCCGGACAGGACTGGAAACACCATATATTTT.

The chain joins TRBV4-1 to TRBJ1-6, with 8 positions matching TRBD1. The CDR3 consists of 15 residues. V lost 4 bases to trimming and J lost 7 bases; unmatched junction nucleotides: 6. Germline CDR1 and CDR2: MGHRA and YSYEKL. The CDR3 sequence is CASSRAGTGNSPLHF. The CDR3 coding sequence is TGCGCCAGCAGCCGAGCCGGGACAGGCAATTCACCCCTCCACTTT.

The chain uses TRBV9 and TRBJ2-3; D not certain. The CDR3 is made up of 17 amino acids. CDR1 and CDR2 from the germline V gene are SGDLS and YYNGEE. V was clipped by 0 bases and J by 0 bases, with 14 bases between them. The CDR3 sequence: CASSVEVYETSTDTQYF. CDR3 sequence (DNA): TGTGCCAGCAGCGTAGAAGTCTACGAGACTAGCACAGATACGCAGTATTTT.

The rearrangement uses TRBV28 and TRBJ2-7; possible D gene TRBD2, 7 bases. Germline V gene lookup returns CDR1 MDHEN and CDR2 SYDVKM. This CDR3 is built from 15 residues. The germline V and J ends were trimmed by 2 bases and 3 bases, with 14 bases remaining between them. CDR3 nucleotide sequence: TGTGCCAGCAGTTTAGAAGGGAGGGGGATCTACGAGCAGTACTTC. Residues: CASSLEGRGIYEQYF.

V and J are TRBV10-3 and TRBJ2-1, with 15 positions matching TRBD2. CDR1 and CDR2 (germline): ENHRY, SYGVKD. The junction had 6 bases not matched to a gene; V was cut back by 2 bases and J by 1 base. The CDR3 consists of 19 residues. CDR3 region: CAISEGLAGGVRSYNEQFF. CDR3 DNA sequence: TGTGCCATCAGTGAGGGACTAGCGGGAGGGGTAAGGTCCTACAATGAGCAGTTCTTC.

The chain uses TRBV7-2 and TRBJ2-7, with TRBD1 as a possible D gene (5 bases). V was clipped by 1 base and J by 4 bases, with 20 bases between them. There are 17 residues in the CDR3. The germline V gene has CDR1 SGHTA and CDR2 FQGNSA. CDR3 nucleotide sequence: TGTGCCAGCAGCTTAGGATCAGGGCGGCTCCTAAGGTACGAGCAGTACTTC. Translation gives CASSLGSGRLLRYEQYF.

The chain joins TRBV28 to TRBJ1-2; possible D gene TRBD1, 6 bases. The CDR3 contains 11 residues. The V end lost 2 bases, the J end lost 8 bases, and 6 bases lay between the germline ends. From germline, CDR1 is MDHEN and CDR2 SYDVKM. The CDR3 sequence is CASSLGQGYTF. CDR3 coding DNA: TGTGCCAGCAGTTTAGGACAGGGCTACACCTTC.

The chain links TRBV5-1 to TRBJ2-7; TRBD1 aligns across 7 bases. Germline CDR1 SGHRS, CDR2 YFSETQ. This CDR3 spans 12 amino acids. Losses at the gene ends were 0 bases for V and 12 bases for J; bases not matched to a gene: 6. DNA of the CDR3: TGCGCCAGCAGCTTGGGGGACAGAAGCTTGTACTTC. This translates into CASSLGDRSLYF.

The chain employs TRBV5-1 and TRBJ2-3, with 8 bases matching TRBD2. After removal of 1 base from V and 5 bases from J, the junction contained 12 bases not matched to a gene. Per germline, CDR1 SGHRS and CDR2 YFSETQ. The CDR3 has 17 amino acids. The CDR3 here is CASSLTRLAKNIDTQYF. In DNA, the CDR3 is TGCGCCAGCAGCTTGACGCGACTAGCGAAAAATATAGATACGCAGTATTTT.

V gene TRBV25-1 combines with J gene TRBJ2-2; D perhaps matches TRBD1 (6 bases). The CDR3 extends over 14 amino acids. Germline CDR1 MGHDK, CDR2 SYGVNS. Between the trimmed V and J ends, which lost 1 base and 6 bases, there was a span of 9 bases. This CDR3 is CASSEWTVPGELFF. The CDR3 DNA is TGTGCCAGCAGTGAATGGACAGTGCCCGGGGAGCTGTTTTTT.

This clone appeared a few times. CDR3 region: CASSAPFGGITFTDTQYF. Here the CDR3 DNA reads TGTGCCAGCAGTGCCCCCTTTGGGGGGATAACGTTCACAGATACGCAGTATTTT. The J gene is TRBJ2-3, the V gene TRBV28, with D tentatively TRBD2 (6 bases). The CDR3 is 18 amino acids. V lost 5 bases to trimming and J lost 2 bases, with 23 bases between them. Germline assignment: CDR1 MDHEN and CDR2 SYDVKM.

The rearrangement joins TRBV7-9 to TRBJ1-4; D gene uncertain. The CDR3 totals 13 residues. CDR1 is SEHNR and CDR2 is FQNEAQ in the germline V gene (reference sequence). V lost 8 bases to trimming and J lost 3 bases, with 10 bases between them. CDR3 protein: CASSLRSNEKLFF. The CDR3, as DNA: TGTGCCAGCTCCCTGAGGTCTAATGAAAAACTGTTTTTT.

The J gene is TRBJ1-5, the V gene TRBV15; no clear D. This CDR3 comprises 17 residues. V lost 0 bases, J lost 2 bases, and 14 bases lay in between. Per the germline V gene, CDR1 is LNHNV and CDR2 is YYDKDF (reference sequence). In nucleotides, the CDR3 is TGTGCCACCAGCAGAGAACGGGATTCTGGGGGCAATCAGCCCCAGCATTTT. Amino acid sequence: CATSRERDSGGNQPQHF.

The chain carries TRBV2 and TRBJ1-2, with TRBD1 as a possible D gene (5 bases). Germline V gene sequence: CDR1 SNHLY, CDR2 FYNNEI. Trimming cost V 7 bases and J 4 bases, with 13 bases left between them. The CDR3 has 13 amino acids. The CDR3 bases are TGTGCCAGCAAATTGACAGCGATCTATGGCTACACCTTC. Amino acids: CASKLTAIYGYTF.

The chain combines TRBV18 with TRBJ1-2; TRBD1 is a possible D gene (5 bases). This CDR3 comprises 16 residues. Between the trimmed V and J ends, which lost 3 bases and 7 bases, there was a span of 21 bases. Germline CDR1 KGHSH, CDR2 LQKENI. CDR3 sequence: CASSPATRTTGSGYTF. CDR3 in DNA: TGTGCCAGCTCACCCGCCACACGCACTACAGGCAGTGGCTACACCTTC. Together with reference TRBV18 and TRBJ1-2, the CDR3 gives the full variable domain: NAGVMQNPRHLVRRRGQEARLRCSPMKGHSHVYWYRQLPEEGLKFMVYLQKENIIDESGMPKERFSAEFPKEGPSILRIQQVVRGDSAAYFCASSPATRTTGSGYTFGSGTRLTVV.

J is TRBJ2-3 and V is TRBV30; 12 positions match TRBD2. V shed 4 bases and J 10 bases; nucleotides not matched to a gene: 15. This CDR3 has 16 amino acids. Germline CDR1 reads GTSNPN; CDR2 reads SVGIG (reference sequence). CDR3 in amino acids: CAWNLGLAGGGGSQYF. The CDR3 DNA follows: TGTGCCTGGAACCTGGGACTAGCGGGCGGCGGAGGATCGCAGTATTTT.

This chain connects TRBV18 to TRBJ1-4; D not resolved. Germline CDR1 KGHSH, CDR2 LQKENI. The CDR3 is 15 residues long. Trimming stripped 5 bases from V and 0 bases from J, with 10 bases between. The CDR3 here is CASSKNSATNEKLFF. The CDR3 nucleotides are TGTGCCAGCTCAAAGAACAGTGCAACTAATGAAAAACTGTTTTTT.

This chain links TRBV13 with TRBJ2-7; 13 bases align to TRBD2. Germline assignment: CDR1 PRHDT and CDR2 FYEKMQ (reference sequence). The CDR3 contains 16 residues. V was pared by 5 bases and J by 7 bases, with 11 bases of the junction left unmatched. CDR3 in amino acids: CASSPSGGLAGPEQYF. CDR3 in DNA: TGTGCCAGCAGCCCAAGTGGGGGACTAGCGGGACCTGAGCAGTACTTC.

The chain employs TRBV14 and TRBJ2-3; D is perhaps TRBD1 (6 bases). Trimming shortened V by 4 bases and J by 3 bases, and 11 bases separated the two germline ends. Germline assignment: CDR1 SGHDN and CDR2 FVKESK. The CDR3 runs 14 residues. This CDR3 reads CASSLYRVTDTQYF. As DNA, the CDR3 is TGTGCCAGCAGCCTCTACAGGGTAACAGATACGCAGTATTTT. Together with reference TRBV14 and TRBJ2-3, the CDR3 gives the full variable domain: EAGVTQFPSHSVIEKGQTVTLRCDPISGHDNLYWYRRVMGKEIKFLLHFVKESKQDESGMPNNRFLAERTGGTYSTLKVQPAELEDSGVYFCASSLYRVTDTQYFGPGTRLTVL.